The 28 T cell receptor beta chains in this list originate from one sample, sequenced in a study of blood T cell repertoires in COVID-19. Libraries were prepared by immunoSEQ multiplex PCR; TCRdb keeps only in-frame clonotypes and omits some of them. The data contain 200,000 to 300,000 clones, roughly four fifths of them singletons. The sequenced material came from peripheral blood. The receptors were sampled from an elderly man with acute or convalescent COVID-19.

J is TRBJ1-2 and V is TRBV28; TRBD1 agrees at 11 bases. With V trimmed by 9 bases and J by 4 bases, 13 bases remained unmatched. CDR1 is MDHEN, CDR2 SYDVKM, per germline. This CDR3 comprises 16 residues. The CDR3 DNA reads as TGTGCCAGTACCGGGGACAGGGGGTTCAATTTCTATGGCTACACCTTC. This sequence encodes CASTGDRGFNFYGYTF.

This chain uses TRBV5-4 with TRBJ2-5, with D possibly being TRBD1 (6 bases). The germline V and J ends were trimmed by 2 bases and 1 base, with 9 bases remaining between them. In germline, CDR1 is SGHNT, CDR2 YYREEE (reference sequence). CDR3 length equals 14 residues. The CDR3, as DNA: TGTGCCAGCAGCTTAGGGGGATTCCAAGAGACCCAGTACTTC. Encoded protein: CASSLGGFQETQYF.

This rearrangement joins TRBV10-3 to TRBJ1-5, with a tentative D call TRBD1 (5 bases). The CDR3 has 14 residues. Germline V gene sequence: CDR1 ENHRY, CDR2 SYGVKD. Trimming removed 3 bases at V and 9 bases at J, with 15 bases between. Here the CDR3 reads CAISDVDTVAPQHF. CDR3 coding DNA: TGTGCCATCAGTGATGTGGACACCGTAGCGCCCCAGCATTTT.

CDR3 protein: CASSLRQGYGYTF. In DNA, the CDR3 is TGTGCCAGCAGTTTACGACAGGGATATGGCTACACCTTC. The genes are TRBV12-3 or TRBV12-4 and TRBJ1-2; 7 bases are shared with TRBD1. The CDR3 contains 13 residues. The V and J ends lost 2 bases and 5 bases, in that order; junction bases with no gene match: 2.

This rearrangement joins TRBV28 to TRBJ1-5; 8 bases agree with TRBD1. Trimming removed 3 bases from V and 4 bases from J; junction bases left unmatched: 11. CDR1 and CDR2 (germline): MDHEN, SYDVKM. The CDR3 is made up of 17 amino acids. The CDR3 region is CASSFTTGTGRNQPQHF. The CDR3 nucleotides are TGTGCCAGCAGTTTCACGACCGGGACAGGTCGTAATCAGCCCCAGCATTTT.

The chain uses TRBV24-1 and TRBJ2-6; TRBD1 matches at 7 bases. The V gene end was trimmed by 5 bases and the J gene end by 4 bases; junction bases not matched to a gene: 7. Germline V gene data show CDR1 as KGHDR and CDR2 as SFDVKD. This CDR3 contains 16 residues. CDR3 DNA sequence: TGTGCCACCAGTGGCAGGACAGGCGACGGGGCCAACGTCCTGACTTTC. Encoded protein: CATSGRTGDGANVLTF.

The V call is TRBV2, the J call TRBJ2-2, with 8 bases identical to TRBD1. The CDR3 loop spans 14 amino acids. Losses at the gene ends were 8 bases for V and 5 bases for J; bases not matched to a gene: 7. The V gene's germline CDR1 is SNHLY and CDR2 FYNNEI. The CDR3 bases are TGTGCCAGCCGCGGACAGGGTGGGACCGGGGAGCTGTTTTTT. This encodes CASRGQGGTGELFF.

The chain recombines TRBV3-1 (or the pseudogene TRBV3-2) with TRBJ2-2, with a possible D match to TRBD1 (7 bases). Germline CDR1 reads LGHDT; CDR2 reads YNNKEL (reference sequence). V was shortened by 4 bases and J by 2 bases, with 14 bases between the two germline ends. The CDR3 sequence is 16 residues long. The CDR3 sequence: CASSPYRGLNTGELFF. CDR3 DNA: TGTGCCAGCAGCCCCTACAGGGGACTCAACACCGGGGAGCTGTTTTTT.

The chain recombines TRBV18 with TRBJ2-3; 9 nucleotides line up with TRBD2. Germline CDR1 and CDR2: KGHSH and LQKENI. This CDR3 is built from 16 residues. V lost 0 bases to trimming and J lost 5 bases; unmatched junction nucleotides: 6. The CDR3 sequence is CASSPPIRRGGDTQYF. The DNA of the CDR3 is TGTGCCAGCTCACCACCGATTCGGCGGGGGGGAGATACGCAGTATTTT.

The chain has TRBV5-6 and TRBJ1-2; TRBD1 matches at 8 bases. Germline CDR1 is SGHDT and CDR2 is YYEEEE. V trimming: 4 bases; J trimming: 4 bases; junction bases outside the gene matches: 9. The CDR3 sequence is 15 residues long. The CDR3 bases are TGTGCCAGCAGCCAGGACAGGGCAGGGAGCTATGGCTACACCTTC. Translated, it gives CASSQDRAGSYGYTF.

The chain is built from TRBV6-5 and TRBJ1-4; D uncertain. Germline CDR1 MNHEY, CDR2 SVGAGI. Deletions cut 0 bases from V and 0 bases from J, with 8 bases between. This CDR3 spans 16 amino acids. The chain's CDR3 is CASSYSPTSTNEKLFF. The CDR3 region has the DNA TGTGCCAGCAGTTACTCGCCGACTTCAACTAATGAAAAACTGTTTTTT.

This clone was observed a single time. The J gene is TRBJ1-1, the V gene TRBV6-2 or TRBV6-3; 7 nucleotides line up with TRBD1. This CDR3 has 13 amino acids. J gave up 11 bases and V 6 bases, and 12 bases lay outside the gene matches. Germline lookup yields CDR1 MNHEY and CDR2 SVGEGT. The CDR3 coding sequence is TGTGCCAGCAGCATCAACAGGGGAGGATTGGCTTTCTTT. Encoded protein: CASSINRGGLAFF.

J is TRBJ2-7 and V is TRBV29-1, with TRBD2 matching 13 bases. The V gene's germline CDR1 is SQVTM and CDR2 ANQGSEA. This CDR3 has 14 residues. The junction had 4 bases not matched to a gene; V was cut back by 4 bases and J by 4 bases. The CDR3 sequence is CSVGLAGGWYEQYF. The CDR3 nucleotides read TGCAGCGTTGGACTAGCGGGAGGATGGTACGAGCAGTACTTC.

V gene TRBV28 combines with J gene TRBJ1-1, with TRBD1 as a possible D gene (5 bases). Trimming took off 5 bases at V and 4 bases at J, with 14 bases between the two ends. The germline V gene has CDR1 MDHEN and CDR2 SYDVKM. The CDR3 extends over 14 amino acids. The CDR3 DNA sequence: TGTGCCAGCAGTCCGGAGGGGCGGGCCACTGAAGCTTTCTTT. It translates to CASSPEGRATEAFF.

The chain is built from TRBV11-2 and TRBJ1-5; possibly TRBD1 for D (6 bases). Trimming removed 4 bases at V and 6 bases at J, with 16 bases between. CDR3 length: 15 amino acids. From germline, CDR1 is SGHAT and CDR2 FQNNGV. The CDR3 sequence: CASSYNTGITQPQHF. CDR3 DNA: TGTGCCAGCAGCTACAATACAGGGATAACTCAGCCCCAGCATTTT.

This clone occurred a few times. The V call is TRBV19, the J call TRBJ1-6; TRBD1 agrees at 7 bases. This CDR3 is built from 15 residues. Germline values: CDR1 LNHDA, CDR2 SQIVND (reference sequence). The trim removed 5 bases at V and 9 bases at J, leaving 10 bases unmatched. In nucleotides, the CDR3 is TGTGCCAGTAGTCCCCCGACAGGGCAACGTTCACCCCTCCACTTT. Its translation is CASSPPTGQRSPLHF.

The chain has TRBV7-3 and TRBJ2-3, with D perhaps TRBD2 (5 bases). Germline V gene sequence: CDR1 SGHTA, CDR2 FQGTGA. V lost 7 bases, J lost 5 bases, and 13 bases lay in between. The CDR3 loop spans 13 amino acids. The CDR3, as DNA: TGTGCCAGCAATCGGAATCGGGGAGATACGCAGTATTTT. Its translation: CASNRNRGDTQYF.

V usage is TRBV7-3 and J usage is TRBJ2-7, with TRBD2 matching 8 bases. Germline V gene data show CDR1 as SGHTA and CDR2 as FQGTGA. CDR3 length: 14 amino acids. After removal of 5 bases from V and 2 bases from J, the junction contained 5 bases not matched to a gene. The CDR3 nucleotides read TGTGCCAGCAGCCCGGGAGGGGTCCCCTACGAGCAGTACTTC. Its translation is CASSPGGVPYEQYF.

The rearrangement joins TRBV29-1 to TRBJ2-7; D remains ambiguous. V lost 4 bases to trimming and J lost 7 bases, with 17 bases between them. CDR1 and CDR2 from the germline V gene are SQVTM and ANQGSEA. The CDR3 length is 13 residues. In nucleotides, the CDR3 is TGCAGCGTTGGTGCGCTCGGCGGCCTGGAGCAGTACTTC. Its protein is CSVGALGGLEQYF.

In DNA form, the CDR3 reads TGTGCCACCAGCAGAGATAGTTGGGGGGGGTCGTCCTACGAGCAGTACTTC. Protein product: CATSRDSWGGSSYEQYF. V is TRBV15 and J is TRBJ2-7, with TRBD2 identical over 7 bases. Germline V lookup: CDR1 LNHNV, CDR2 YYDKDF (reference sequence). The CDR3 is 17 residues long. The junction had 9 bases not matched to a gene; V was cut back by 0 bases and J by 1 base. Together with reference TRBV15 and TRBJ2-7, the CDR3 gives the full variable domain: DAMVIQNPRYQVTQFGKPVTLSCSQTLNHNVMYWYQQKSSQAPKLLFHYYDKDFNNEADTPDNFQSRRPNTSFCFLDIRSPGLGDTAMYLCATSRDSWGGSSYEQYFGPGTRLTVT.

Comments on this clone: This may be a read error: a much more frequent sequence differs by one nucleotide. Other nucleotide sequences from this sample produce the same CDR3. V usage is TRBV5-1 and J usage is TRBJ2-7, with D unclear. The CDR3 length is 12 residues. With 0 bases removed from V and 3 bases from J, the gap between germline ends came to 4 bases. Germline-derived CDR1 and CDR2 are SGHRS and YFSETQ. In DNA form, the CDR3 reads TGCGCCAGCAGCTTGGACGGCTACGAGCAGTACTTC. It yields the protein CASSLDGYEQYF.

The chain carries TRBV30 and TRBJ1-2; unclear D gene. CDR3 length: 13 amino acids. V was shortened by 0 bases and J by 2 bases, with 7 bases between the two germline ends. Germline lookup yields CDR1 GTSNPN and CDR2 SVGIG (reference sequence). CDR3 region: CAWSVQWNYGYTF. Written as DNA, the CDR3 is TGTGCCTGGAGTGTACAGTGGAACTATGGCTACACCTTC. Together with reference TRBV30 and TRBJ1-2, the CDR3 gives the full variable domain: SQTIHQWPATLVQPVGSPLSLECTVEGTSNPNLYWYRQAAGRGLQLLFYSVGIGQISSEVPQNLSASRPQDRQFILSSKKLLLSDSGFYLCAWSVQWNYGYTFGSGTRLTVV.

The J gene is TRBJ1-6, the V gene TRBV2; D gene uncertain. The CDR3 extends over 14 amino acids. Germline lookup yields CDR1 SNHLY and CDR2 FYNNEI. The V gene lost 2 bases and the J gene lost 7 bases, with 9 bases spanning the gap. This CDR3 reads CASSESTGNSPLHF. In DNA, the CDR3 is TGTGCCAGCAGTGAATCTACGGGGAATTCACCCCTCCACTTT.

In DNA form, the CDR3 reads TGTGCCAGCAGCTTGGCCCTGGGAGGTAGAAACACCATATATTTT. Its protein product is CASSLALGGRNTIYF. The V gene is TRBV5-8, the J gene TRBJ1-3; D is undetermined. CDR1 and CDR2 from the germline V gene are SGHTS and YDEGEE. V was pared by 0 bases and J by 5 bases, with 12 bases between. This CDR3 is built from 15 residues.

This chain connects TRBV30 to TRBJ1-6; D not resolved. The CDR3 has 16 residues. The germline V and J ends were trimmed by 0 bases and 10 bases, with 19 bases remaining between them. Per germline, CDR1 GTSNPN and CDR2 SVGIG (reference sequence). The CDR3 DNA reads as TGTGCCTGGAGTGTGGGCAGCTCCATCGGCAGGTCACCCCTCCACTTT. Protein sequence: CAWSVGSSIGRSPLHF. The variable domain in full, completed from reference TRBV30 and TRBJ1-6, reads SQTIHQWPATLVQPVGSPLSLECTVEGTSNPNLYWYRQAAGRGLQLLFYSVGIGQISSEVPQNLSASRPQDRQFILSSKKLLLSDSGFYLCAWSVGSSIGRSPLHFGNGTRLTVT.

V gene TRBV14 combines with J gene TRBJ1-6, with TRBD1 matching over 9 bases. The V gene end was trimmed by 0 bases and the J gene end by 8 bases; junction bases not matched to a gene: 5. Germline V gene lookup returns CDR1 SGHDN and CDR2 FVKESK. The CDR3 consists of 16 residues. DNA for the CDR3: TGTGCCAGCAGCCAAGATAAAGGACAGGGGTATTCACCCCTCCACTTT. It yields the protein CASSQDKGQGYSPLHF.

As concerns this clone: One junction end does not reproduce the germline sequence, and a read error may be involved. The CDR3 DNA follows: TGCGCCAGCGGTGACAGGAGGCGGTACAATGAGCAGTTCTTC. It encodes CASGDRRRYNEQFF. This chain uses TRBV10-2 with TRBJ2-1, with D tentatively TRBD1 (6 bases). The CDR3 is 14 amino acids. Germline V gene sequence: CDR1 WSHSY, CDR2 SAAADI.

V is TRBV18 and J is TRBJ2-7; 10 bases map to TRBD1. After removal of 6 bases from V and 5 bases from J, the junction contained 10 bases not matched to a gene. Germline loops: CDR1 KGHSH, CDR2 LQKENI. The CDR3 has 15 residues. CDR3 in DNA: TGTGCCAGCTCCCGAACCGGGACAGGGGCCGACGAGCAGTACTTC. Amino acid sequence: CASSRTGTGADEQYF.